This T cell receptor (beta chain) originates from a study of Graves' ophthalmopathy and Graves' hyperthyroidism. Scientists amplified the TCR beta CDR3 regions from RNA transcripts. Second-round multiplex PCR came after a first-round RT-PCR that employed HTBI primers. TCRdb analysed the multiplex PCR reads with MiXCR anew, one entry per CDR3 protein. The table includes 650,000 to 800,000 distinct CDR3 sequences, more than 40% detected once. Remarks on this clonotype: Its antigen remains unidentified.

General study points: Ophthalmopathy progression predictions by the model showed about 72% specificity and about 70% sensitivity.

The V end lost 4 bases, the J end lost 4 bases, and 13 bases lay between the germline ends. The CDR3 loop spans 14 amino acids. The rearrangement links TRBV12-3 or TRBV12-4 to TRBJ2-5; possible D gene TRBD1, 6 bases. The sequence was collected from an adult man with Graves' ophthalmopathy. The sample consisted of peripheral blood. The CDR3 sequence: CASSYRDTIETQYF. As DNA, the CDR3 is TGTGCCAGCAGTTACCGGGACACCATAGAGACCCAGTACTTC.